Listed below are T cell receptor beta chains from one sample, sequenced in a study of T cells in localized non-small cell lung cancer. Assay: immunoSEQ multiplex PCR; the TCRdb copy retains only in-frame clones and omits some. The sample comprises more than 800 clones, around 20% of which are singletons, and roughly 15% rests with the top ten. This specimen consisted of lung tumor tissue, obtained before any cancer treatment. These TCRs come from a female donor aged 60 or older with stage II squamous cell lung carcinoma. Both conserved end residues are part of each CDR3. A D gene is named only where the DNA matches it firmly. A clone size is listed for some rows: how often the clone was seen (once, few, many), or a class if it is expanded.

CDR3 DNA | CDR3 protein | V gene | clone size | J gene | D gene
TGTGCCAGCGGACAGGGGGCTGGAGGCTACACCTTC | CASGQGAGGYTF | TRBV19 | few | TRBJ1-2 | TRBD1
TGTGCCAGCAGCGCGGCTGGAGAGACCCAGTACTTC | CASSAAGETQYF | TRBV9 | few | TRBJ2-5 | NA
TGTGCAAGTCGCGAAGTTGAGAGGGCTGGGGCCAACGTCCTGACTTTC | CASREVERAGANVLTF | TRBV12-2 | NA | TRBJ2-6 | NA
TGTGCCAGCGCACGTAGCACTGAAGCTTTCTTT | CASARSTEAFF | TRBV12-5 | NA | TRBJ1-1 | NA
TGTGCCAGCAGTCTCCGGACCACCAACCCCTACAATGAGCAGTTCTTC | CASSLRTTNPYNEQFF | TRBV28 | NA | TRBJ2-1 | NA
TGTGCCAGCAGCGTAGCGGAGGGGGCTTCCTACAATGAGCAGTTCTTC | CASSVAEGASYNEQFF | TRBV9 | NA | TRBJ2-1 | NA
TGTGCCAGCAGCGAAGGTGGACCCCTAGAAGCTTTCTTT | CASSEGGPLEAFF | TRBV25-1 | NA | TRBJ1-1 | NA
TGCGCCAGCAGCCCGGGGACCGGTCGCACAGATACGCAGTATTTT | CASSPGTGRTDTQYF | TRBV5-1 | few | TRBJ2-3 | NA
TGTGCCAGCAGCCCCAGACAAAATCAGCCCCAGCATTTT | CASSPRQNQPQHF | TRBV7-1 | medium-sized | TRBJ1-5 | NA
TGTGCCAGCAGCCCCCCAGGGGCCGGGACTGAAGCTTTCTTT | CASSPPGAGTEAFF | TRBV14 | few | TRBJ1-1 | NA
TGTGCCAGCAGATCTTCAGGGGGCACGGGTAACACTGAAGCTTTCTTT | CASRSSGGTGNTEAFF | TRBV28 | few | TRBJ1-1 | TRBD1
TGCAGCGTTGTTGTTATCCCTGGGACTGAAGCTTTCTTT | CSVVVIPGTEAFF | TRBV29-1 | NA | TRBJ1-1 | NA
TGTGCCAGCAGCTTGGTTTACGGGGGAACGGGCAATGAGCAGTTCTTC | CASSLVYGGTGNEQFF | TRBV11-3 | NA | TRBJ2-1 | NA
TGTGCCAGCAGTCCTCTGACTGGGAGCACTGAAGCTTTCTTT | CASSPLTGSTEAFF | TRBV28 | few | TRBJ1-1 | NA
TGTGCCAGCAGCCGGGGGACAGATAATGGCTACACCTTC | CASSRGTDNGYTF | TRBV2 | medium-sized | TRBJ1-2 | TRBD1
TGTGCCAGCAGCTTAATTCCCTTTGTTGGTCGCACCGGGGAGCTGTTTTTT | CASSLIPFVGRTGELFF | TRBV11-3 | NA | TRBJ2-2 | NA
TGTGCCAGCAGTGAGAGGTGGGCTCGACGCGAGCAGTACTTC | CASSERWARREQYF | TRBV6-8 | large | TRBJ2-7 | NA
TGCGCCAGCAGTGAGTCGAGGGTGCGGGGCCGGGAAGCTTTCTTT | CASSESRVRGREAFF | TRBV10-2 | NA | TRBJ1-1 | NA
TGTGCCAGCAGCTTAGTCGGGCAGGGTAGTGAAGCTTTCTTT | CASSLVGQGSEAFF | TRBV11-3 | few | TRBJ1-1 | NA
TGTGCCAGCACCCAGGGAGGGGCGGGTACTGAAGCTTTCTTT | CASTQGGAGTEAFF | TRBV11-3 | few | TRBJ1-1 | NA
TGTGCCTGGAGTGGGGAGACAGGGGGCCGCGAGCAGTACTTC | CAWSGETGGREQYF | TRBV30 | few | TRBJ2-7 | TRBD1
TGTGCCAGCAGTTCCTGGGCGGGAGCTTCCTACAATGAGCAGTTCTTC | CASSSWAGASYNEQFF | TRBV6-8 | few | TRBJ2-1 | TRBD2
TGTGCCAGCAGTTTACAGGGACATATGAACACTGAAGCTTTCTTT | CASSLQGHMNTEAFF | TRBV28 | few | TRBJ1-1 | NA
TGTGCCAGCAGTGTCGATGGGAACACCATATATTTT | CASSVDGNTIYF | TRBV9 | few | TRBJ1-3 | NA
TGTGCCAGCAGTTCTAGGACGGGGGGGTCCCTAGATACGCAGTATTTT | CASSSRTGGSLDTQYF | TRBV28 | NA | TRBJ2-3 | TRBD2
TGTGCCAGCACGCCAGGCCAGGGTGTCTATGGCTACACCTTC | CASTPGQGVYGYTF | TRBV9 | NA | TRBJ1-2 | NA
TGTGCCAGCAGTTTACAACAGGGCTTCTCCTACAATGAGCAGTTCTTC | CASSLQQGFSYNEQFF | TRBV11-3 | large | TRBJ2-1 | NA
TGCGCCAGCAGCTTGGCTCCAGGTAGCACTGGAAACACCATATATTTT | CASSLAPGSTGNTIYF | TRBV5-1 | NA | TRBJ1-3 | NA
TGTGCCAGCTCCCTCCGAGCCACCCCCTACAATGAGCAGTTCTTC | CASSLRATPYNEQFF | TRBV6-8 | few | TRBJ2-1 | NA
TGTGCCAGCTCAGCAACCTACAGGAGAAACCAAGAGACCCAGTACTTC | CASSATYRRNQETQYF | TRBV18 | NA | TRBJ2-5 | NA
TGTGCCAGCAGCCAAGAGCGGAATCAGCCCCAGCATTTT | CASSQERNQPQHF | TRBV14 | NA | TRBJ1-5 | NA
TGTGCCTGGGCTCAAGGGGGGAGTAGGGAAAAACTGTTTTTT | CAWAQGGSREKLFF | TRBV30 | NA | TRBJ1-4 | NA
TGTGCCAGTACAAACCCGAACACCGGGGAGCTGTTTTTT | CASTNPNTGELFF | TRBV19 | NA | TRBJ2-2 | NA
TGTGCCAGCAGGTTACAGGGGGTGGGTTCACCCCTCCACTTT | CASRLQGVGSPLHF | TRBV6-8 | few | TRBJ1-6 | TRBD1
TGTGCCAGCAGCTTAACGGGAGGGATAGATACGCAGTATTTT | CASSLTGGIDTQYF | TRBV11-3 | NA | TRBJ2-3 | TRBD2
TGTGCCTGGAGTGTACTCAGCAGGAGGGCTTTCTTT | CAWSVLSRRAFF | TRBV30 | large | TRBJ1-1 | NA
TGTGCCAGTAGAGGGGCTTACAATGAGCAGTTCTTC | CASRGAYNEQFF | TRBV19 | NA | TRBJ2-1 | NA
TGTGCCAGCAGTGACAGATTTTCGAGCTATGGCTACACCTTC | CASSDRFSSYGYTF | TRBV11-3 | medium-sized | TRBJ1-2 | NA
TGTGCCAGCAGGGGTACAGGGGGCACAGGCTACACCTTC | CASRGTGGTGYTF | TRBV28 | NA | TRBJ1-2 | TRBD1
TGTGCCAGCAGCCAAGACATCGCAACGCAGTATTTT | CASSQDIATQYF | TRBV14 | NA | TRBJ2-3 | NA
TGTGCCTGGAGTTATCTAGCGGGAGTAGCAGAGACCCAGTACTTC | CAWSYLAGVAETQYF | TRBV30 | NA | TRBJ2-5 | TRBD2
TGTGCCAGCAGTGAATGGAGGGCTGAGACCCAGTACTTC | CASSEWRAETQYF | TRBV25-1 | NA | TRBJ2-5 | NA
TGTGCCATCAGTGTTTACAGTGATGGCTACACCTTC | CAISVYSDGYTF | TRBV6-8 | NA | TRBJ1-2 | NA
TGTGCCAGCAGTTTACTAGCGGGAGAGTTGGGGGCCAACGTCCTGACTTTC | CASSLLAGELGANVLTF | TRBV28 | NA | TRBJ2-6 | TRBD2
TGCAGCGTTGAAGATCTTCGGACTAGCGGAGCGTCAGATACGCAGTATTTT | CSVEDLRTSGASDTQYF | TRBV29-1 | NA | TRBJ2-3 | TRBD2
TGTGCCAGCAGCCAGGGGGGTGCAGGTGAAAAACTGTTTTTT | CASSQGGAGEKLFF | TRBV11-3 | NA | TRBJ1-4 | TRBD1
TGTGCCAGCAGTTTCCAGCGGTTCAACTCTGGGGCCAACGTCCTGACTTTC | CASSFQRFNSGANVLTF | TRBV28 | NA | TRBJ2-6 | NA
TGTGCCAGCAGCTTCGATTCGGGGCGGACCTCTGGAAACACCATATATTTT | CASSFDSGRTSGNTIYF | TRBV11-3 | NA | TRBJ1-3 | NA
TGCGCCAGCAGCTTCAGGACAGGGGGCACTGAAGCTTTCTTT | CASSFRTGGTEAFF | TRBV5-1 | once | TRBJ1-1 | TRBD1
TGTGCCAGCTCACCCCACCCGGGTTACACTGAAGCTTTCTTT | CASSPHPGYTEAFF | TRBV18 | NA | TRBJ1-1 | NA
TGTGCCAGCTCACCGCAGACCACAACTAATGAAAAACTGTTTTTT | CASSPQTTTNEKLFF | TRBV18 | few | TRBJ1-4 | NA
TGTGCCAGCTCACTTGATCGGGGTCAGCCCCAGCATTTT | CASSLDRGQPQHF | TRBV18 | NA | TRBJ1-5 | NA
TGTGCCTGGAGTGAGGGCAGGGCTTACGAGCAGTACTTC | CAWSEGRAYEQYF | TRBV30 | NA | TRBJ2-7 | NA